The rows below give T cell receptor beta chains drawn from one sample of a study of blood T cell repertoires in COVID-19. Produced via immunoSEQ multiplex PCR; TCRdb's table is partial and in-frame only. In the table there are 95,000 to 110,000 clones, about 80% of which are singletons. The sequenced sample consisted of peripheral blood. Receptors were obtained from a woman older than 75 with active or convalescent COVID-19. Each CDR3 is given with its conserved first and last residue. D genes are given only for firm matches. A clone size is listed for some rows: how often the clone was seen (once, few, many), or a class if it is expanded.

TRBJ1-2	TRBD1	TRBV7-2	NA	TGTGCCAGCAGTCCAGGGGGTAGTGGTTATGGCTACACCTTC	CASSPGGSGYGYTF
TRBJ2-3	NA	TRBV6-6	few	TGTGCCAGCAGTTACTCAGGAGATCTTACGCAGTATTTT	CASSYSGDLTQYF
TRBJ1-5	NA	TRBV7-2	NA	TGTGCCAGCAGCTCCCGACCGCATTTGAGGCAGCCCCAGCATTTT	CASSSRPHLRQPQHF
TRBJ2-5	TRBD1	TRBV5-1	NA	TGCGCCAGCAGAGGGGGACAGGGAGCAGAGACCCAGTACTTC	CASRGGQGAETQYF
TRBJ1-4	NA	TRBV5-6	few	TGTGCCAGCAGCTCAATACGAGGATACGAAAAACTGTTTTTT	CASSSIRGYEKLFF
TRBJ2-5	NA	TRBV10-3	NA	TGTGCCATCGGAGCGGGGACACAAGAGACCCAGTACTTC	CAIGAGTQETQYF
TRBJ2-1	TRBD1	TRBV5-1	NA	TGCGCCAGCAGCATCGGACAGGGGGCCTACAATGAGCAGTTCTTC	CASSIGQGAYNEQFF
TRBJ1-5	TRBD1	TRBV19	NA	TGTGCCAGTAGCCTTAGGGACAGGGCCAATCAGCCCCAGCATTTT	CASSLRDRANQPQHF
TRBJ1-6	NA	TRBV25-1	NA	TGTGCCAGCAGTGAATTAGGGGCTTCTTCACCCCTCCACTTT	CASSELGASSPLHF
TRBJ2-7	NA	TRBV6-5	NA	TGTGCCAGCACCCAAAAAGTAGGGGTTTTCGAGCAGTACTTC	CASTQKVGVFEQYF
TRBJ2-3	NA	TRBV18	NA	TGTGCCAGCTCACCAGGGAGGCATACTAGCACAGATACGCAGTATTTT	CASSPGRHTSTDTQYF
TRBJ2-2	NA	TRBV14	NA	TGTGCCAGCAGCCGAGGCGAGGAGCTGTTTTTT	CASSRGEELFF
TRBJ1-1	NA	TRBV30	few	TGTGCCTGGAGTCGAGGAGGCAGCCAAACTGAAGCTTTCTTT	CAWSRGGSQTEAFF
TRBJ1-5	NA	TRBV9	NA	TGTGCCAGCAGCCCCCAGGGACTATCTGAGCCCCAGCATTTT	CASSPQGLSEPQHF
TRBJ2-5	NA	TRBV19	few	TGTGCCAGTAAGGAACGGACATGGGAGACCCAGTACTTC	CASKERTWETQYF
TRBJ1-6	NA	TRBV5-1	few	TGCGCCAGCAGCTTGGCAGGGAGGAATTCACCCCTCCACTTT	CASSLAGRNSPLHF
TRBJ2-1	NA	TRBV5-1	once	TGCGCCAGCAGCGTAGCGTTTAGCTCCTACAATGAGCAGTTCTTC	CASSVAFSSYNEQFF
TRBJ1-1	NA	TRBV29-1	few	TGCAGCGTCCGTCAGGGGAACACTGAAGCTTTCTTT	CSVRQGNTEAFF
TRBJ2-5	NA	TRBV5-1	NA	TGCGCCAGCAGCTTACAGGGTGGGTTCGAGACCCAGTACTTC	CASSLQGGFETQYF
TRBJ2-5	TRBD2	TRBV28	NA	TGTGCCAGCAGCCCAAGCGGGGGGGCAGGAGAGACCCAGTACTTC	CASSPSGGAGETQYF
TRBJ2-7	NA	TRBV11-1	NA	TGTGCCAGCAGCTTAGGGACACAAAGTCACTACGAGCAGTACTTC	CASSLGTQSHYEQYF
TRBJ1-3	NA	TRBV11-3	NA	TGTGCCAGCAGTGGTCAGGACTCTGGAAACACCATATATTTT	CASSGQDSGNTIYF
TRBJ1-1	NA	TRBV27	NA	TGTGCCAGCACTTCAACTTTGAACACTGAAGCTTTCTTT	CASTSTLNTEAFF
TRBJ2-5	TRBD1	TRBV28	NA	TGTGCCAGCAGCTTTGTCCCGGGACAGGGCTGGGAGACCCAGTACTTC	CASSFVPGQGWETQYF
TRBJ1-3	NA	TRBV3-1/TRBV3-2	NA	TGTGCCAGCAGCTTCGAGAGGGGGATCGGAAACACCATATATTTT	CASSFERGIGNTIYF
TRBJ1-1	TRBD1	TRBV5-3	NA	TGTGCCAGAAGCTTGGGTAGGACAGGGGATGTTTGCACTGAAGCTTTCTTT	CARSLGRTGDVCTEAFF
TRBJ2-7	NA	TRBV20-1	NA	TGCAGTGCCAGAAAAGACAGGGAGCAGTACTTC	CSARKDREQYF
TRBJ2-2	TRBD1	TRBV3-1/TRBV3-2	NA	TGTGCCAGCAGCCGACCCGGGACAGGGCGATCGGGGGAGCTGTTTTTT	CASSRPGTGRSGELFF
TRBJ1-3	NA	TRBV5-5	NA	TGTGCCAGCAGCCTAACAGGGACCGGAAACACCATATATTTT	CASSLTGTGNTIYF
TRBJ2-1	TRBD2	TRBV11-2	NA	TGTGCCAGCAGCTTAGACCGAGGGACTAGCGGGGTTACCTACAATGAGCAGTTCTTC	CASSLDRGTSGVTYNEQFF
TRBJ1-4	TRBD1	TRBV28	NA	TGTGCCAGCAGTTCCAGCAGGGGGTTTGAAAAACTGTTTTTT	CASSSSRGFEKLFF
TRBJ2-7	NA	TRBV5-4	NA	TGTGCCAGCAGCTCCCATTCGGGGAACGAGCAGTACTTC	CASSSHSGNEQYF
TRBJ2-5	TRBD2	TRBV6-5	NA	TGTGCCAGCAGTTGGAGCGGGGTAGGTGAGACCCAGTACTTC	CASSWSGVGETQYF
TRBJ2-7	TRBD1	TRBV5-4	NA	TGTGCCAGCAGCATACGGACAGGCCTCTCCTACGAGCAGTACTTC	CASSIRTGLSYEQYF
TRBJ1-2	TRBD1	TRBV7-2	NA	TGTGCCAGCAGCTTAGGCGAAACAGGGGGAAGAGGCTACACCTTC	CASSLGETGGRGYTF
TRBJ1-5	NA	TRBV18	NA	TGTGCCAGCTCACCCGGGGAAGATCAGCCCCAGCATTTT	CASSPGEDQPQHF
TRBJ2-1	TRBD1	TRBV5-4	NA	TGTGCCAGCAGCTCGAGACAGGGAAGCTTCTTC	CASSSRQGSFF
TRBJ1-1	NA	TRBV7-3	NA	TGTGCCAGCAGCTATACTCCTACAGGGGAAGCTTTCTTT	CASSYTPTGEAFF
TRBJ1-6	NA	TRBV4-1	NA	TGCGCCAGCAGCCAAGGGACAGCCTATAATTCACCCCTCCACTTT	CASSQGTAYNSPLHF
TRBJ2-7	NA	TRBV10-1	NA	TGCGCCAGTCTTGGAGGGCCCATCGAGCAGTACTTC	CASLGGPIEQYF
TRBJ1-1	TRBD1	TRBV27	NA	TGTGCCAGCAGTATAGGACAGGGGAGCACTGAAGCTTTCTTT	CASSIGQGSTEAFF
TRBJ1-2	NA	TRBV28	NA	TGTGCCAGCAGTTTCGCAGGCTCTTCAGCCTATGGCTACACCTTC	CASSFAGSSAYGYTF
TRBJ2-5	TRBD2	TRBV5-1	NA	TGCGCCAGCAGCCCGGGGGGCGGGAGGGAAGAGACCCAGTACTTC	CASSPGGGREETQYF
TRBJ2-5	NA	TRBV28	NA	TGTGCCAGCACCAATACGGCGGGGTCTGTGACCCAGTACTTC	CASTNTAGSVTQYF
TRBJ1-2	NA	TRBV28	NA	TGTGCCAGCAGTCCGCCCACAGTTGGCTACACCTTC	CASSPPTVGYTF
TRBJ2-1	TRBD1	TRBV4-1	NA	TGCGCCAGCAGCAAACCGGGACAGGGTTCCTACAATGAGCAGTTCTTC	CASSKPGQGSYNEQFF
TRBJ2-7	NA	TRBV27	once	TGTGCCAGCAGTTTATCTCTGACAGCTGACGAGCAGTACTTC	CASSLSLTADEQYF
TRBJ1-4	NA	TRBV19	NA	TGTGCCAGTAGTACAACAGGGTTGTCCCAGGCGGTTTTT	CASSTTGLSQAVF
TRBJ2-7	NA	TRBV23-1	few	TGCGCCAGCAGTCAATCCGACAGGCCCCACTCCTACGAGCAGTACTTC	CASSQSDRPHSYEQYF
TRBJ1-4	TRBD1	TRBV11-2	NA	TGTGCCAGCAGCCCCCGGGGGAGCAGGGGGCTAATCTCTGGGGAAAAACTGTTTTTT	CASSPRGSRGLISGEKLFF